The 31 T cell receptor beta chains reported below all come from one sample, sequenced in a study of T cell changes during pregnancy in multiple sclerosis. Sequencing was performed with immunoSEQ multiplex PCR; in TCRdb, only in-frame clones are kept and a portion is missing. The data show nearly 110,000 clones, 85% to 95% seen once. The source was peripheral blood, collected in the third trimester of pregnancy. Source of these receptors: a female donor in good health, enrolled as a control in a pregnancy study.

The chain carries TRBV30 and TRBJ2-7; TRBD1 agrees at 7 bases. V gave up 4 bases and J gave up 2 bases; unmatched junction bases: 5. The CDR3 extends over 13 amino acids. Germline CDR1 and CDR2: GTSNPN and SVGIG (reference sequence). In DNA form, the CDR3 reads TGTGCCTGGAACGTAGGGACAGCCTACGAGCAGTACTTC. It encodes CAWNVGTAYEQYF.

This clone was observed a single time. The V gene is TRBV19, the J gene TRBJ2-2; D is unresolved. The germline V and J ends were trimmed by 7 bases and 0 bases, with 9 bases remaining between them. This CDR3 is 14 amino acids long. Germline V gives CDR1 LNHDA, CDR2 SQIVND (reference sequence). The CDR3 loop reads CASNYAANTGELFF. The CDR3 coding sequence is TGTGCCAGTAACTACGCAGCGAACACCGGGGAGCTGTTTTTT.

The CDR3 nucleotides are TGTGCCAGCAGCTTAGTGGAGGGGCGCGGGCAGCCCCAGCATTTT. Translated, it gives CASSLVEGRGQPQHF. V usage is TRBV7-6 and J usage is TRBJ1-5; D may be TRBD1 (5 bases). This CDR3 comprises 15 residues. CDR1 is SGHVS, CDR2 FNYEAQ, per germline. Deletions cut 1 base from V and 7 bases from J, with 14 bases between.

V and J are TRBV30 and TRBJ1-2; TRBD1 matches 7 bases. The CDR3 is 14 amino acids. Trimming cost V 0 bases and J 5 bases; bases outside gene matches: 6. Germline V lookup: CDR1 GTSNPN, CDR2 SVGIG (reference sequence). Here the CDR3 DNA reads TGTGCCTGGAGTGTCTTGACAGGGACGTATGGCTACACCTTC. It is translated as CAWSVLTGTYGYTF.

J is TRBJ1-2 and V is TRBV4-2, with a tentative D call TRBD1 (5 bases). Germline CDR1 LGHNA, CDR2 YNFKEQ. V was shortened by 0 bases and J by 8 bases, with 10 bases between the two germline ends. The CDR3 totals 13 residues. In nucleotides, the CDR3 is TGTGCCAGCAGCCAAGATCTGGGGGGGGGCTACACCTTC. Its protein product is CASSQDLGGGYTF.

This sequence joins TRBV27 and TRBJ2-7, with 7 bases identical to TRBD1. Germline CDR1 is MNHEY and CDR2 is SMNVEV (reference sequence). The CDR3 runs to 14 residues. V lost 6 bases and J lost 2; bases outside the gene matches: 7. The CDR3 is CASRTPGQTYEQYF. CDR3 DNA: TGTGCCAGCAGGACTCCGGGACAGACCTACGAGCAGTACTTC.

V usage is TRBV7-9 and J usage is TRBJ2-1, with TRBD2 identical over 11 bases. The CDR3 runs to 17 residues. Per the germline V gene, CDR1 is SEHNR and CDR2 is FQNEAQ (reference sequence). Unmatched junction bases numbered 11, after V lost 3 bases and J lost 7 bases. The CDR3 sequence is CASSLRGGTSGFNEQFF. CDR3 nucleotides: TGTGCCAGCAGCTTGAGGGGGGGGACTAGCGGATTTAATGAGCAGTTCTTC.

CDR3 sequence reads: CASSLGTGATGELFF. CDR3 coding DNA: TGTGCCAGCAGCTTGGGGACAGGGGCGACCGGGGAGCTGTTTTTT. The rearrangement joins TRBV7-9 to TRBJ2-2, with TRBD1 matching over 10 bases. Germline V gene data show CDR1 as SEHNR and CDR2 as FQNEAQ (reference sequence). J was trimmed by 5 bases and V by 3 bases; bases with no gene match: 3. The CDR3 has 15 residues. Full variable domain (remainder filled in from reference TRBV7-9 and TRBJ2-2): DTGVSQNPRHKITKRGQNVTFRCDPISEHNRLYWYRQTLGQGPEFLTYFQNEAQLEKSRLLSDRFSAERPKGSFSTLEIQRTEQGDSAMYLCASSLGTGATGELFFGEGSRLTVL.

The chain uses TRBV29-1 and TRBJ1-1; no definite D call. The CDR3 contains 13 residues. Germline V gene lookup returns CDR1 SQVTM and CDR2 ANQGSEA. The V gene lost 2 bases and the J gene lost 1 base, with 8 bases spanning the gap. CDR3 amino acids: CSVELGQNTEAFF. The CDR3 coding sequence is TGCAGCGTTGAACTAGGTCAGAACACTGAAGCTTTCTTT.

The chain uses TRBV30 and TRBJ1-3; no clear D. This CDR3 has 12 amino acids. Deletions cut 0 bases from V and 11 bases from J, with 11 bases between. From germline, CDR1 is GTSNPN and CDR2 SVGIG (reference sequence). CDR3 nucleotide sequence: TGTGCCTGGAGTGTCAGAGTCGGGGCCATATATTTT. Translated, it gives CAWSVRVGAIYF.

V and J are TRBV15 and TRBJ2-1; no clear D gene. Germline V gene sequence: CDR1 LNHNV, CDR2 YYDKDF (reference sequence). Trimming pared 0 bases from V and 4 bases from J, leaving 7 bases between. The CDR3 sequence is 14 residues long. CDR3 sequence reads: CATSRETPYNEQFF. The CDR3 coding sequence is TGTGCCACCAGCAGAGAGACACCTTACAATGAGCAGTTCTTC.

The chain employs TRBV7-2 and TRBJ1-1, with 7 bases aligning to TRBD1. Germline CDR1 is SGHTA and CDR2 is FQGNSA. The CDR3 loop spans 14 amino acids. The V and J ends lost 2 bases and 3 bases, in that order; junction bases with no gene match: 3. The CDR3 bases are TGTGCCAGCAGCTTATTCGGGACAGACACTGAAGCTTTCTTT. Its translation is CASSLFGTDTEAFF.

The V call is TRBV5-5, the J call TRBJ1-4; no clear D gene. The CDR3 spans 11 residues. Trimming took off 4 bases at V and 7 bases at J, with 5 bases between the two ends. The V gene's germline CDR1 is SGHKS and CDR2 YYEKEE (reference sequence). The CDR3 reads CASSVAEKLFF. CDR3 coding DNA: TGTGCCAGCAGCGTAGCTGAAAAACTGTTTTTT.

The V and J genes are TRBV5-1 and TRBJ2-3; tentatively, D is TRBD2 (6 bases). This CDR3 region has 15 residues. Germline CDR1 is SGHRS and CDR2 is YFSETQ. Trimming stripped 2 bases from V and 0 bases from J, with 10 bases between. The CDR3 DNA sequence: TGCGCCAGCAGCTTTGGGGGGTCTAGCACAGATACGCAGTATTTT. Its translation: CASSFGGSSTDTQYF.

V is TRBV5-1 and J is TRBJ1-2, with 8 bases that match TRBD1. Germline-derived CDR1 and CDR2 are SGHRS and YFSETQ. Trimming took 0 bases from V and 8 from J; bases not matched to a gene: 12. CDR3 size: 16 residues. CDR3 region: CASSLALGRGREGYTF. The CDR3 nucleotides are TGCGCCAGCAGCTTGGCCTTGGGCAGGGGGCGTGAGGGCTACACCTTC.

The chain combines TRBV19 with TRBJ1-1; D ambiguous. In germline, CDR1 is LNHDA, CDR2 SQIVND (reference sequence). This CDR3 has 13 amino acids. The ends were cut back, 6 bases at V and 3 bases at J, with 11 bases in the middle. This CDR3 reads CASRTTADTEAFF. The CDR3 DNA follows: TGTGCCAGTAGAACAACCGCGGACACTGAAGCTTTCTTT.

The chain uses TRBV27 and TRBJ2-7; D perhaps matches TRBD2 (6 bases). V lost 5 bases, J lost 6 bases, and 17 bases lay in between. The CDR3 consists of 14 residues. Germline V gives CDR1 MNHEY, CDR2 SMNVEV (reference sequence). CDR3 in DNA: TGTGCCAGCAGTCCCAGACGGGACTTAGGCGAGCAGTACTTC. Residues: CASSPRRDLGEQYF.

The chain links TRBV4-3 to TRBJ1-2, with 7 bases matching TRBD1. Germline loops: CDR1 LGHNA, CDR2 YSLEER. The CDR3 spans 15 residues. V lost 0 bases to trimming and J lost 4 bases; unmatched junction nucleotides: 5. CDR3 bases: TGCGCCAGCAGCCAAGATACAGGGGCCATCTATGGCTACACCTTC. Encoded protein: CASSQDTGAIYGYTF.

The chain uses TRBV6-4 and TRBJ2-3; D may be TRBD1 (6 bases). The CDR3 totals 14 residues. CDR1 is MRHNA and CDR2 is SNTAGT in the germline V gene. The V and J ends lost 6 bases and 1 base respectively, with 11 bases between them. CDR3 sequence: CASSSGVGTDTQYF. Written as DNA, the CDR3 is TGTGCCAGCAGCTCAGGGGTCGGCACAGATACGCAGTATTTT.

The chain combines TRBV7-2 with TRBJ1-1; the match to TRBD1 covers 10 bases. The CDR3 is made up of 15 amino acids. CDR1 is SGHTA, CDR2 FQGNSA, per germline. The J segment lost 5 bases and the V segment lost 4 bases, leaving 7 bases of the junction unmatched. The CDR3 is CASSSRQGARTEAFF. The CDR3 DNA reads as TGTGCCAGCAGCTCCCGACAGGGGGCGAGGACTGAAGCTTTCTTT.

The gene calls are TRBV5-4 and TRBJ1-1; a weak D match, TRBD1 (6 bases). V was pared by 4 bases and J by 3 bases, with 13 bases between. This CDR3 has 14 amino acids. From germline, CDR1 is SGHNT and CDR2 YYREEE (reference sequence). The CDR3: CASSLTGPHTEAFF. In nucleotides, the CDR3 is TGTGCCAGCAGCCTGACAGGTCCCCACACTGAAGCTTTCTTT.

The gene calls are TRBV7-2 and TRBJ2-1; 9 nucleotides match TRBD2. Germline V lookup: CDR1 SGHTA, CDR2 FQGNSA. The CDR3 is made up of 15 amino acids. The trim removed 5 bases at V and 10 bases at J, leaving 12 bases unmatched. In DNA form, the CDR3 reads TGTGCCAGCAGCCAGGGGCTAGCGGGGACGAAGGAGCAGTTCTTC. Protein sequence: CASSQGLAGTKEQFF.

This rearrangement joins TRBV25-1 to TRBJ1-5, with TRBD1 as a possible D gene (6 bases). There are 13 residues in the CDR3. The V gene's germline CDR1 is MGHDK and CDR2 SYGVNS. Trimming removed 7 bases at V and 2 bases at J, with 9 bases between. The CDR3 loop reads CASIQGGNQPQHF. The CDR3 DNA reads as TGTGCCAGCATACAGGGAGGCAATCAGCCCCAGCATTTT.

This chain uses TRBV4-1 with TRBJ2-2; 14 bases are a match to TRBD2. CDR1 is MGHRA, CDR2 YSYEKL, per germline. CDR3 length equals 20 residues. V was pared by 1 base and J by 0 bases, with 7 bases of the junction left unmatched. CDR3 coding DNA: TGCGCCAGCAGCCAAGCGTCCGGGACTAGCGGGGGCCCGAACACCGGGGAGCTGTTTTTT. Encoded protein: CASSQASGTSGGPNTGELFF.

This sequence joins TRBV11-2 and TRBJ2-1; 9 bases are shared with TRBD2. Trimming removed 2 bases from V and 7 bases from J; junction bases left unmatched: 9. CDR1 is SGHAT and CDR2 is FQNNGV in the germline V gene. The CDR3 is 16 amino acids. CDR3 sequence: CASSLTAGGQGNEQFF. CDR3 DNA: TGTGCCAGCAGCTTAACGGCGGGGGGGCAGGGGAATGAGCAGTTCTTC.

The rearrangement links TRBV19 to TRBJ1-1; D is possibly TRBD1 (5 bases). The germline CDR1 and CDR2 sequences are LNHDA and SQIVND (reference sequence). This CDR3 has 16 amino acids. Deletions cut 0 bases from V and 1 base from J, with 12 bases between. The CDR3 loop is CASSIDPAGANTEAFF. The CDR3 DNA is TGTGCCAGTAGTATAGATCCAGCTGGGGCGAACACTGAAGCTTTCTTT.

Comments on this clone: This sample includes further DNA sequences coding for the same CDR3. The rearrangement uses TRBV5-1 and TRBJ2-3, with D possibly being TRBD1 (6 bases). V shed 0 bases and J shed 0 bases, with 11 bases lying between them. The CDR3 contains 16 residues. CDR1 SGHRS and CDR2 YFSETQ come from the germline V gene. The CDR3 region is CASSLDGTISTDTQYF. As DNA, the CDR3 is TGCGCCAGCAGCTTGGACGGGACAATAAGCACAGATACGCAGTATTTT.

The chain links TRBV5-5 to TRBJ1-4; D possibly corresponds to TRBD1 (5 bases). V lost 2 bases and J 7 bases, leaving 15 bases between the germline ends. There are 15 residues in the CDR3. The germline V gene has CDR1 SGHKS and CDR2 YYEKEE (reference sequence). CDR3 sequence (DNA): TGTGCCAGCAGCTTACAGGCGGCAAGTACTGAAAAACTGTTTTTT. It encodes CASSLQAASTEKLFF.

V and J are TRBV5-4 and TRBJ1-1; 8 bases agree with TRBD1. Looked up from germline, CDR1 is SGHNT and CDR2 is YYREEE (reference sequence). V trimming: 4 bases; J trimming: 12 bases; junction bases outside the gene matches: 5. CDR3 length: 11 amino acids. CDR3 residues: CASSADRVSFF. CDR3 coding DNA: TGTGCCAGCAGCGCGGACAGGGTTTCTTTCTTT.

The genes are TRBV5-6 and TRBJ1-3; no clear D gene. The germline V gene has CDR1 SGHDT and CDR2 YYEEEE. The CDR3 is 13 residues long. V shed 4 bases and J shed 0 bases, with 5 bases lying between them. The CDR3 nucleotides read TGTGCCAGCAGCCTGTACTCTGGAAACACCATATATTTT. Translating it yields CASSLYSGNTIYF.

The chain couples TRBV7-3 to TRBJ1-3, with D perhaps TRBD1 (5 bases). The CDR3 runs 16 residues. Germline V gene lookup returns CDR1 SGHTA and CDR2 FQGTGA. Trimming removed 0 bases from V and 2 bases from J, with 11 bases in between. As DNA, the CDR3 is TGTGCCAGCAGCTTAACGATGGGGGGGACTGGAAACACCATATATTTT. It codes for CASSLTMGGTGNTIYF.